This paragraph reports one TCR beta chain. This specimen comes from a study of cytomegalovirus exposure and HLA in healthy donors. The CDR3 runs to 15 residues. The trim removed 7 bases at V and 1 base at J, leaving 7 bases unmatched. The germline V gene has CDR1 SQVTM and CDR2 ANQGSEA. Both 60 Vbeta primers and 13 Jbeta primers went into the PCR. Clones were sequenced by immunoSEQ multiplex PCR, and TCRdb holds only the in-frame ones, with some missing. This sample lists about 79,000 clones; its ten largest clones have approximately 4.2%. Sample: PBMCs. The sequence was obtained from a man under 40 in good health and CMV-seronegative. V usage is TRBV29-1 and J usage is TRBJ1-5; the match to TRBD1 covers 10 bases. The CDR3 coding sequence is TGCAGCGCCTTGACAGGGGGCGCGAGCAATCAGCCCCAGCATTTT. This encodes CSALTGGASNQPQHF.